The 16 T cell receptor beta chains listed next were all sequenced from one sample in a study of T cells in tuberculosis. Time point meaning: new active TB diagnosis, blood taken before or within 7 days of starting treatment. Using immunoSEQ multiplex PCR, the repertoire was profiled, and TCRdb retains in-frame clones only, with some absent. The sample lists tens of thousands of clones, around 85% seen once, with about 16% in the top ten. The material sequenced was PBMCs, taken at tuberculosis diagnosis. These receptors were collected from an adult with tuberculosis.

The CDR3 is CASSEVGGLSNQPQHF. CDR3 DNA: TGTGCCAGCAGTGAAGTCGGGGGTCTTAGCAATCAGCCCCAGCATTTT. V usage is TRBV6-1 and J usage is TRBJ1-5; maybe TRBD1 (5 bases). Germline CDR1 reads MNHNS; CDR2 reads SASEGT. CDR3 length: 16 residues. Between the trimmed V and J ends, which lost 1 base and 0 bases, there was a span of 10 bases.

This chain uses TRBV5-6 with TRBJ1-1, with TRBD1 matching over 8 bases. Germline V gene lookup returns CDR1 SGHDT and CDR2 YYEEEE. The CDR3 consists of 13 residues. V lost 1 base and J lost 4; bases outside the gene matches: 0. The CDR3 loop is CASSLTGGTEAFF. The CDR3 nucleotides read TGTGCCAGCAGCTTGACAGGGGGCACTGAAGCTTTCTTT.

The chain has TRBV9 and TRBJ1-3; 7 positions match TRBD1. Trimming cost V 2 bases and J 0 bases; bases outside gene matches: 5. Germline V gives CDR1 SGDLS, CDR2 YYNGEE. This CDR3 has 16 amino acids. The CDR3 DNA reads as TGTGCCAGCAGCGTCGACAGGGCTTACTCTGGAAACACCATATATTTT. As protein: CASSVDRAYSGNTIYF.

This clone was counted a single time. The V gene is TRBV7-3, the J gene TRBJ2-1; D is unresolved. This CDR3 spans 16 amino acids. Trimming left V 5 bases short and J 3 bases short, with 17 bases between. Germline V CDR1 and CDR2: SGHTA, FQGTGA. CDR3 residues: CASSPRGESFYNEQFF. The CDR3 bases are TGTGCCAGCAGCCCACGCGGCGAGAGCTTCTACAATGAGCAGTTCTTC.

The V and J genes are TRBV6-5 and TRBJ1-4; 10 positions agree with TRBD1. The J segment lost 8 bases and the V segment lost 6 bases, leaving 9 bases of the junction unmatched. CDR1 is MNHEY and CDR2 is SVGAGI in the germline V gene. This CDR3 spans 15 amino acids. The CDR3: CASSPPGQGLEKLFF. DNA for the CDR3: TGTGCCAGCAGCCCCCCGGGACAGGGGCTGGAAAAACTGTTTTTT.

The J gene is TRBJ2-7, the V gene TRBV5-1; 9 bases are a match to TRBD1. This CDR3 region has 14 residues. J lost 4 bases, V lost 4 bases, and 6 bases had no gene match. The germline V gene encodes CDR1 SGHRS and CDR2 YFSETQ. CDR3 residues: CASSTGTGSYEQYF. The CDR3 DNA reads TGCGCCAGCAGCACCGGGACAGGGTCATACGAGCAGTACTTC. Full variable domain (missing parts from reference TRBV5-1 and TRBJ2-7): KAGVTQTPRYLIKTRGQQVTLSCSPISGHRSVSWYQQTPGQGLQFLFEYFSETQRNKGNFPGRFSGRQFSNSRSEMNVSTLELGDSALYLCASSTGTGSYEQYFGPGTRLTVT.

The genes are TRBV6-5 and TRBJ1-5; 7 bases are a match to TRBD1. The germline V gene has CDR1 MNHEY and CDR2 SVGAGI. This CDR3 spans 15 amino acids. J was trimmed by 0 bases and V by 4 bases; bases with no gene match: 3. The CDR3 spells CASSSGQYSNQPQHF. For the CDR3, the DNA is TGTGCCAGCAGTTCGGGACAGTATAGCAATCAGCCCCAGCATTTT.

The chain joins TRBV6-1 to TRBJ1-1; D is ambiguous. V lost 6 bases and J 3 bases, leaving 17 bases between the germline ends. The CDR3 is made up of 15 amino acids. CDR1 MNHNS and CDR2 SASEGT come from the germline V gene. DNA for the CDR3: TGTGCCAGCAGCCAAACCGGGTTCATGGACACTGAAGCTTTCTTT. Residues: CASSQTGFMDTEAFF.

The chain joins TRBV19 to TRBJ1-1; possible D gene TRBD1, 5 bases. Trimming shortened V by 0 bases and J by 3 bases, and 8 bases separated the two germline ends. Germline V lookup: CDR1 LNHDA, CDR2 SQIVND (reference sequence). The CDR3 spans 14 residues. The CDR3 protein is CASSIDLGDTEAFF. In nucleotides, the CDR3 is TGTGCCAGTAGTATAGATCTAGGGGACACTGAAGCTTTCTTT.

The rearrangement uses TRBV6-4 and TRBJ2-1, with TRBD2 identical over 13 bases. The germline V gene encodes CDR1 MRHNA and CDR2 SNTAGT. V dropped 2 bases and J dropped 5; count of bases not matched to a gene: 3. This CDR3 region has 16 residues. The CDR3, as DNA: TGTGCCAGCAGTGACCCCGGGACTAGCGGGAACAATGAGCAGTTCTTC. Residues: CASSDPGTSGNNEQFF.

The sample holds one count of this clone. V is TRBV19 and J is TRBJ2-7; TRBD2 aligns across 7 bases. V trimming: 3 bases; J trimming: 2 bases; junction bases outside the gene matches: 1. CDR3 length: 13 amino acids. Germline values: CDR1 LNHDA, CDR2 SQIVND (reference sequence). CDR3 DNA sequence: TGTGCCAGTAGTATCGGACTAGCCTACGAGCAGTACTTC. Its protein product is CASSIGLAYEQYF. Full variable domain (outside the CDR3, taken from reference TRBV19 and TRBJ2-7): DGGITQSPKYLFRKEGQNVTLSCEQNLNHDAMYWYRQDPGQGLRLIYYSQIVNDFQKGDIAEGYSVSREKKESFPLTVTSAQKNPTAFYLCASSIGLAYEQYFGPGTRLTVT.

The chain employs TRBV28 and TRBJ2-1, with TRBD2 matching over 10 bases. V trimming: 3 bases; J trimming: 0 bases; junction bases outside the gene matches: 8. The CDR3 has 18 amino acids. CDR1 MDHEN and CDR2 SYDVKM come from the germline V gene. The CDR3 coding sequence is TGTGCCAGCAGTTTCCCAGCGGGAGGGACAATCTCCTACAATGAGCAGTTCTTC. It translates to CASSFPAGGTISYNEQFF.

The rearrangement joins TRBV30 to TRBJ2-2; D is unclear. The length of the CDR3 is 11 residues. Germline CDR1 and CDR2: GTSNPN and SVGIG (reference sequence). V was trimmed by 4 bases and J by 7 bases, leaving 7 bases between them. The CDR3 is CAWTRVGELFF. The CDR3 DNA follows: TGTGCCTGGACGAGAGTCGGGGAGCTGTTTTTT.

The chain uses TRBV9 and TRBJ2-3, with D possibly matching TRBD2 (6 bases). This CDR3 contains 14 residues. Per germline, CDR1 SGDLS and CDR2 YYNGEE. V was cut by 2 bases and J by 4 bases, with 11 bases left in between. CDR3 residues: CASSVGGGADTQYF. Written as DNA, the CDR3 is TGTGCCAGCAGCGTGGGGGGTGGGGCAGATACGCAGTATTTT. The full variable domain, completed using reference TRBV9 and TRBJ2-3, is DSGVTQTPKHLITATGQRVTLRCSPRSGDLSVYWYQQSLDQGLQFLIQYYNGEERAKGNILERFSAQQFPDLHSELNLSSLELGDSALYFCASSVGGGADTQYFGPGTRLTVL.

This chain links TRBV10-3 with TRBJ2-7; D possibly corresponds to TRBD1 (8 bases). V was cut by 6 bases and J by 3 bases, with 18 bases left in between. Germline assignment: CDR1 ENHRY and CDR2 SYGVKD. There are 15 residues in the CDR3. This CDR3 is CAISTNRGGGYEQYF. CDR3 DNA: TGTGCCATCAGCACGAACAGGGGGGGAGGCTACGAGCAGTACTTC.

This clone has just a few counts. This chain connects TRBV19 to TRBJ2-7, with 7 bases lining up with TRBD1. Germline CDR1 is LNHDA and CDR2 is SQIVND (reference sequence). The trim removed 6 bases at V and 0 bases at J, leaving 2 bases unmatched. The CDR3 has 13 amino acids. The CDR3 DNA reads TGTGCCAGTAGAGGGACAGTCTCCTACGAGCAGTACTTC. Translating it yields CASRGTVSYEQYF.